This T cell receptor beta chain was identified in a study of blood T cell repertoires in COVID-19. Looking at the study overall: Specimens from acute and convalescent COVID-19 originated in the United States, Italy and Spain. Sample material is recorded as cDNA or gDNA derived from T cells, B-cell-depleted T cells, or PBMCs.

The CDR3 loop spans 14 amino acids. The V gene's germline CDR1 is MDHEN and CDR2 SYDVKM. Losses at the gene ends were 6 bases for V and 9 bases for J; bases not matched to a gene: 10. Original methodology: Nucleated cell counts were estimated from reference gene primer amplification. Some clones are missing from TCRdb's copy, which holds only in-frame ones; the method was immunoSEQ multiplex PCR. The V and J calls and clone size are taken from that table; D and trimming were inferred from the DNA. The sample yields around 63,000 clones, 84% seen once. Those enrolled in Seattle joined during active infection and were followed longitudinally afterward.

The chain carries TRBV28 and TRBJ1-5, with 8 bases matching TRBD1. This TCR derives from a man aged 55 to 70 with COVID-19, enrolled during active disease. Sequences were obtained from peripheral blood. The CDR3 DNA reads as TGTGCCAGCAGCCAGACAGGGGTTCAAGGGCCCCAGCATTTT. Its translation: CASSQTGVQGPQHF.